This TCR beta chain was profiled in a study of response to subunit inactivated influenza vaccine. Using its own MiXCR run on the RT-PCR reads, TCRdb lists one record per CDR3 protein. This sample has under 550,000 distinct CDR3 sequences, with around 8% found just once. Germline CDR1 reads MNHNS; CDR2 reads SASEGT. Trimming removed 4 bases at V and 4 bases at J, with 13 bases between. This CDR3 has 15 amino acids. This clonotype has a handful of counts. The J gene is TRBJ2-2, the V gene TRBV6-1, with D possibly TRBD2 on 6 matching bases. The TCR comes from a man aged 45-69 years who received an inactivated influenza vaccine. The source material was PBMCs from blood, sampled less than 25 months after vaccination. In DNA form, the CDR3 reads TGTGCCAGCAGTGCGGGACTTCTTCTCACCGGGGAGCTGTTTTTT. Amino acid sequence: CASSAGLLLTGELFF.